The rows below give T cell receptor beta chains drawn from one sample of a study of T-cell memory formation after mild COVID-19. TCRdb reprocessed the 5' RACE reads via MiXCR and lists one record per CDR3 protein. The table lists roughly 200,000 distinct CDR3 sequences, approximately 16% of them singletons. The sequenced sample consisted of PBMCs or a T cell subset sorted from them (not recorded which). The receptors shown here come from an adult woman who had mild COVID-19 (a few samples of this study predate the infection). Cell type and time point are not known. Each CDR3 is given with its conserved first and last residue. D genes are given only for firm matches. Size tells how often a clone was seen (once, few, many) or the class of an expanded clone, and some rows leave it out.

>TRBD1|few|TRBV27|TRBJ2-3
CASSFMSTNIRGPDTQYF
TGTGCCAGCAGTTTTATGTCTACGAATATTAGGGGGCCGGATACGCAGTATTTT
>-|many|TRBV12-3/TRBV12-4|TRBJ2-3
CASRRGASTDTQYF
TGTGCCAGCAGGCGGGGTGCCAGCACAGATACGCAGTATTTT
>TRBD2|once|TRBV24-1|TRBJ2-7
CATSDSAGRYEQYF
TGTGCCACCAGTGATTCAGCGGGGCGTTACGAGCAGTACTTC
>-|-|TRBV10-1|TRBJ1-2
CASSPRDMGNYGYTF
TGCGCCAGCAGTCCCCGGGACATGGGTAACTATGGCTACACCTTC
>-|-|TRBV18|TRBJ2-7
CASSPAGPDPYEQYF
TGTGCCAGCTCACCGGCAGGGCCGGATCCCTACGAGCAGTACTTC
>TRBD2|few|TRBV20-1|TRBJ2-3
CSARDPTSGRGIDTQYF
TGCAGTGCTAGGGACCCGACTAGCGGGAGGGGGATAGATACGCAGTATTTT
>-|-|TRBV5-1|TRBJ1-1
CASSARDTLRILKAFF
TGCGCCAGCAGCGCCCGGGACACCCTTAGAATACTGAAAGCTTTCTTT
>-|few|TRBV9|TRBJ2-1
CASSVGPSRGSYNEQFF
TGTGCCAGCAGCGTAGGGCCTAGCCGGGGGTCCTACAATGAGCAGTTCTTC
>TRBD1|-|TRBV6-5|TRBJ1-4
CASSRDRAANEKLFF
TGTGCCAGCAGTCGGGACAGGGCAGCTAATGAAAAACTGTTTTTT
>TRBD2|-|TRBV9|TRBJ2-2
CASSGRSGANTGELFF
TGTGCCAGCAGCGGTAGGAGCGGGGCGAACACCGGGGAGCTGTTTTTT
>TRBD1|few|TRBV7-8|TRBJ2-3
CASRQVVYRGGPDTQYF
TGTGCCAGCAGGCAGGTGGTGTACAGGGGCGGTCCAGATACGCAGTATTTT
>-|few|TRBV20-1|TRBJ2-6
CSAPRAGANVLTF
TGCAGTGCTCCCCGGGCTGGGGCCAACGTCCTGACTTTC
>TRBD2|-|TRBV6-2/TRBV6-3|TRBJ2-1
CASSSGGLAGRNEQFF
TGTGCCAGCAGCTCGGGGGGACTAGCGGGACGAAATGAGCAGTTCTTC
>-|many|TRBV11-2|TRBJ2-2
CASIKLDTGELFF
TGTGCCAGCATCAAACTGGACACCGGGGAGCTGTTTTTT
>TRBD2|few|TRBV7-9|TRBJ2-1
CASSRTSGRWDEQFF
TGTGCCAGCAGTCGTACTAGCGGGAGGTGGGATGAGCAGTTCTTC
>-|few|TRBV9|TRBJ2-1
CASSVAGGPYNEQFF
TGTGCCAGCAGCGTAGCGGGGGGCCCTTACAATGAGCAGTTCTTC
>-|few|TRBV7-2|TRBJ2-7
CASSFTGNEQYF
TGTGCCAGCAGTTTCACAGGGAACGAGCAGTACTTC
>-|-|TRBV12-3/TRBV12-4|TRBJ2-7
CASSRGTATFAPYEQYF
TGTGCCAGCAGCCGCGGGACTGCCACCTTTGCCCCCTACGAGCAGTACTTC
>-|-|TRBV18|TRBJ2-7
CASSPTRTATVEQYF
TGTGCCAGCTCACCCACCCGGACAGCCACCGTCGAGCAGTACTTC
>TRBD2|few|TRBV10-3|TRBJ2-7
CAISATSGGVYEQYF
TGTGCCATCAGTGCGACTAGCGGGGGGGTCTACGAGCAGTACTTC
>-|-|TRBV2|TRBJ1-5
CASSAAWRQPQHF
TGTGCCAGCAGTGCAGCATGGAGGCAGCCCCAGCATTTT